This T cell receptor beta chain is from a study of blood T cell repertoires in COVID-19. The wider study: Some COVID-19 samples were acute and others convalescent; all came from the United States, Italy and Spain. Sample material is recorded as cDNA or gDNA derived from T cells, B-cell-depleted T cells, or PBMCs.

CDR1 and CDR2 (germline): KGHDR, SFDVKD. Trimming cost V 3 bases and J 4 bases, with 15 bases left between them. The CDR3 sequence is 16 residues long. In the authors' methods: For nucleated cells, counts were estimated from reference gene primer amplification. Assay used: immunoSEQ multiplex PCR; TCRdb lists only in-frame clones, some missing. The V and J calls and clone size were taken over from that table, and D and trimming were inferred from the DNA. This table holds 55,000 to 85,000 clones, 88% found once. The sequencing sample was made of peripheral blood. The receptor was derived from a human donor in a cohort sampled during active COVID-19. V usage is TRBV24-1 and J usage is TRBJ1-5; unclear D gene. This chain's CDR3 is CATSDPLKDSNQPQHF. The CDR3 DNA reads TGTGCCACCAGTGATCCCCTTAAGGACTCTAATCAGCCCCAGCATTTT.